Listed below are T cell receptor beta chains from one sample, sequenced in a study of T-cell memory formation after mild COVID-19. Each CDR3 protein is one row after TCRdb ran MiXCR on the 5' RACE reads. The repertoire holds some 440,000 distinct CDR3 sequences, approximately 23% seen once, with under 15% in the top ten. The material sequenced was PBMCs or a T cell subset sorted from them (not recorded which). Every receptor here comes from an adult woman who had mild COVID-19 (a few samples of this study predate the infection). Cell type and time point are not known. Both conserved end residues are part of each CDR3. D genes are given only for firm matches. Rows give clone size only sometimes, using once, few, many, or a class for an expanded clone.

clone size: many
J gene: TRBJ2-6
D gene: .
CDR3 length: 13
V gene: TRBV18
CDR3 protein: CASSPSGANVLTF
CDR3 DNA: TGTGCCAGCTCACCCTCTGGGGCCAACGTCCTGACTTTC

clone size: .
J gene: TRBJ2-3
D gene: .
CDR3 length: 15
V gene: TRBV20-1
CDR3 protein: CSASDPAANTDTQYF
CDR3 DNA: TGCAGTGCTAGTGATCCAGCGGCAAACACAGATACGCAGTATTTT

clone size: .
J gene: TRBJ1-2
D gene: .
CDR3 length: 13
V gene: TRBV10-3
CDR3 protein: CAIRAGPNYGYTF
CDR3 DNA: TGTGCCATCAGAGCAGGGCCCAACTATGGCTACACCTTC

clone size: few
J gene: TRBJ2-1
D gene: TRBD2
CDR3 length: 17
V gene: TRBV11-2
CDR3 protein: CASSLALAGSSYNEQFF
CDR3 DNA: TGTGCCAGCAGCTTAGCCCTAGCGGGAAGCTCCTACAATGAGCAGTTCTTC

clone size: few
J gene: TRBJ2-1
D gene: .
CDR3 length: 13
V gene: TRBV5-1
CDR3 protein: CASRAGAFNEQFF
CDR3 DNA: TGCGCCAGCAGGGCAGGGGCATTCAATGAGCAGTTCTTC

clone size: .
J gene: TRBJ2-4
D gene: TRBD2
CDR3 length: 13
V gene: TRBV6-2/TRBV6-3
CDR3 protein: CASSYGTSNIQYF
CDR3 DNA: TGTGCCAGCAGTTACGGGACTAGTAACATTCAGTACTTC

clone size: .
J gene: TRBJ2-3
D gene: .
CDR3 length: 16
V gene: TRBV7-9
CDR3 protein: CASSPPTPVGTDTQYF
CDR3 DNA: TGTGCCAGCAGCCCGCCCACTCCGGTAGGCACAGATACGCAGTATTTT

clone size: .
J gene: TRBJ1-1
D gene: .
CDR3 length: 15
V gene: TRBV19
CDR3 protein: CASRPVTDKVTEAFF
CDR3 DNA: TGTGCCAGTAGACCCGTGACAGATAAGGTCACTGAAGCTTTCTTT

clone size: .
J gene: TRBJ2-7
D gene: .
CDR3 length: 14
V gene: TRBV11-2
CDR3 protein: CASSPGRMSYEQYF
CDR3 DNA: TGTGCCAGCAGCCCGGGGCGGATGTCCTACGAGCAGTACTTC

clone size: .
J gene: TRBJ1-4
D gene: .
CDR3 length: 15
V gene: TRBV25-1
CDR3 protein: CASSEFTSGNEKLFF
CDR3 DNA: TGTGCCAGCAGTGAATTTACCAGTGGAAATGAAAAACTGTTTTTT

clone size: few
J gene: TRBJ1-1
D gene: TRBD1
CDR3 length: 14
V gene: TRBV12-3/TRBV12-4
CDR3 protein: CASSFMGQGAEAFF
CDR3 DNA: TGTGCCAGCAGTTTTATGGGACAGGGGGCTGAAGCTTTCTTT

clone size: few
J gene: TRBJ2-2
D gene: .
CDR3 length: 15
V gene: TRBV6-1
CDR3 protein: CASSGRGAYTGELFF
CDR3 DNA: TGTGCCAGCAGTGGCCGGGGGGCGTACACCGGGGAGCTGTTTTTT

clone size: .
J gene: TRBJ1-2
D gene: .
CDR3 length: 11
V gene: TRBV6-5
CDR3 protein: CATLRDYGYTF
CDR3 DNA: TGTGCCACCCTCCGGGACTATGGCTACACCTTC

clone size: .
J gene: TRBJ2-2
D gene: TRBD2
CDR3 length: 16
V gene: TRBV7-8
CDR3 protein: CASSKRGGGLTGELFF
CDR3 DNA: TGTGCCAGCAGCAAGCGGGGGGGCGGTCTGACCGGGGAGCTGTTTTTT

clone size: few
J gene: TRBJ1-1
D gene: .
CDR3 length: 14
V gene: TRBV5-1
CDR3 protein: CASSGRDTHTEAFF
CDR3 DNA: TGCGCCAGCAGCGGTAGGGACACCCACACTGAAGCTTTCTTT

clone size: .
J gene: TRBJ1-6
D gene: .
CDR3 length: 15
V gene: TRBV6-4
CDR3 protein: CASSVEGHYNSPLHF
CDR3 DNA: TGTGCCAGCAGTGTCGAGGGACACTATAATTCACCCCTCCACTTT

clone size: few
J gene: TRBJ2-7
D gene: .
CDR3 length: 15
V gene: TRBV7-3
CDR3 protein: CASSSQGGSGYEQYF
CDR3 DNA: TGTGCCAGCAGCTCACAGGGGGGGTCTGGCTACGAGCAGTACTTC

clone size: .
J gene: TRBJ2-2
D gene: TRBD1
CDR3 length: 15
V gene: TRBV24-1
CDR3 protein: CATSDLRGHTGELFF
CDR3 DNA: TGTGCCACCAGTGATTTGAGGGGGCACACCGGGGAGCTGTTTTTT

clone size: few
J gene: TRBJ2-5
D gene: TRBD2
CDR3 length: 12
V gene: TRBV12-3/TRBV12-4
CDR3 protein: CASSWTRETQYF
CDR3 DNA: TGTGCCAGCAGTTGGACTAGGGAGACCCAGTACTTC

clone size: .
J gene: TRBJ2-2
D gene: TRBD2
CDR3 length: 14
V gene: TRBV5-6
CDR3 protein: CASSPTGGAGELFF
CDR3 DNA: TGTGCCAGCAGCCCCACCGGGGGGGCCGGGGAGCTGTTTTTT

clone size: few
J gene: TRBJ2-1
D gene: TRBD2
CDR3 length: 16
V gene: TRBV20-1
CDR3 protein: CSARLYQRERDSGQFF
CDR3 DNA: TGCAGTGCTAGACTTTACCAGCGGGAGAGAGACTCAGGGCAGTTCTTC

clone size: few
J gene: TRBJ2-1
D gene: TRBD2
CDR3 length: 15
V gene: TRBV9
CDR3 protein: CASSLTSGKYNEQFF
CDR3 DNA: TGTGCCAGCAGCTTGACTAGCGGGAAGTACAATGAGCAGTTCTTC

clone size: few
J gene: TRBJ1-2
D gene: TRBD1
CDR3 length: 16
V gene: TRBV12-3/TRBV12-4
CDR3 protein: CASSLRDRGANYGYTF
CDR3 DNA: TGTGCCAGCAGCTTACGAGACAGGGGAGCTAACTATGGCTACACCTTC

clone size: .
J gene: TRBJ1-4
D gene: .
CDR3 length: 12
V gene: TRBV3-1
CDR3 protein: CASSQLNEKLFF
CDR3 DNA: TGTGCCAGCAGCCAACTTAACGAAAAACTGTTTTTT

clone size: few
J gene: TRBJ1-1
D gene: .
CDR3 length: 13
V gene: TRBV5-1
CDR3 protein: CASGVTGGTEAFF
CDR3 DNA: TGCGCCAGCGGGGTAACCGGTGGCACTGAAGCTTTCTTT

clone size: few
J gene: TRBJ2-5
D gene: TRBD1
CDR3 length: 13
V gene: TRBV20-1
CDR3 protein: CSAARQGTETQYF
CDR3 DNA: TGCAGTGCGGCCAGACAGGGGACAGAGACCCAGTACTTC

clone size: .
J gene: TRBJ2-1
D gene: TRBD2
CDR3 length: 12
V gene: TRBV20-1
CDR3 protein: CSAGGGANEQFF
CDR3 DNA: TGCAGTGCTGGCGGGGGGGCCAATGAGCAGTTCTTC

clone size: .
J gene: TRBJ2-5
D gene: TRBD2
CDR3 length: 16
V gene: TRBV7-9
CDR3 protein: CASSPAGGRGEETQYF
CDR3 DNA: TGTGCCAGCAGCCCCGCGGGGGGCAGGGGCGAAGAGACCCAGTACTTC

clone size: .
J gene: TRBJ2-2
D gene: .
CDR3 length: 13
V gene: TRBV20-1
CDR3 protein: CSGATANTGELFF
CDR3 DNA: TGCAGTGGCGCCACGGCGAACACCGGGGAGCTGTTTTTT

clone size: few
J gene: TRBJ2-3
D gene: TRBD2
CDR3 length: 14
V gene: TRBV6-6
CDR3 protein: CASRRTSVTDTQYF
CDR3 DNA: TGTGCCAGCCGGCGGACTAGCGTGACAGATACGCAGTATTTT

clone size: .
J gene: TRBJ1-1
D gene: TRBD1
CDR3 length: 15
V gene: TRBV6-4
CDR3 protein: CASSPRGGENTEAFF
CDR3 DNA: TGTGCCAGCAGTCCAAGAGGGGGCGAGAACACTGAAGCTTTCTTT

clone size: .
J gene: TRBJ1-5
D gene: .
CDR3 length: 14
V gene: TRBV4-1
CDR3 protein: CASSQDGGVQPQHF
CDR3 DNA: TGCGCCAGCAGCCAAGATGGAGGGGTTCAGCCCCAGCATTTT

clone size: .
J gene: TRBJ2-7
D gene: .
CDR3 length: 14
V gene: TRBV12-3/TRBV12-4
CDR3 protein: CASSFWEGGDEQYF
CDR3 DNA: TGTGCCAGCAGTTTCTGGGAGGGGGGAGACGAGCAGTACTTC